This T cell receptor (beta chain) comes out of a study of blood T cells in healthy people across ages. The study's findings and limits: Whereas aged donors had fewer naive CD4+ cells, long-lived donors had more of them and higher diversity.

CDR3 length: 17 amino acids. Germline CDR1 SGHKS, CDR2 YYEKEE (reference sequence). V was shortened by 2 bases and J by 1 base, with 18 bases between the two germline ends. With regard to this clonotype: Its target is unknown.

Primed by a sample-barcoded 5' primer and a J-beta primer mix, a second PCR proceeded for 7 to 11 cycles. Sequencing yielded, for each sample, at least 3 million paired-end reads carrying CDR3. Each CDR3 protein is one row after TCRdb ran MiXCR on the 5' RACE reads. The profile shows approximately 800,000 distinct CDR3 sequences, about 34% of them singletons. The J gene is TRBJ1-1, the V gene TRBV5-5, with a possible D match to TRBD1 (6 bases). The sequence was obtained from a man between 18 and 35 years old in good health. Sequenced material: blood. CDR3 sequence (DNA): TGTGCCAGCAGCTTTGCACAGGGTGGCCCCACGAACACTGAAGCTTTCTTT. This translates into CASSFAQGGPTNTEAFF.